Shown below are 10 T cell receptor beta chains from a single sample sequenced in a study of tumor and adjacent non-tumor tissue in lung cancer (dated 2018 in TCRdb). Libraries were built with multiplex PCR. Reads for this sample came from an Illumina HiSeq 2500. Following protocols modified from ARM-PCR, the researchers constructed TCRbeta libraries through three rounds of nested PCR with primers (Table S4). TCRdb reprocessed the public reads (quality trimming at Q25 with fastp, clone calling with MiXCR) and kept in-frame beta chains. Each CDR3 protein gets just one entry, which takes the most common genes and DNA from the rows behind it. This sample lists 91,000 or so distinct CDR3 sequences; about 72% were detected once. Clones ranked in the top ten supply approximately 16% of the sample. RNA was extracted from bulk unsorted tissue and checked for quality with a NanoDrop ND-1000 and an Agilent 2100.

Specimen: lung tumor tissue. Receptor source: a man in his 60s with non-small cell lung cancer.

V is TRBV6-5 and J is TRBJ2-5, with D unresolved. Trimming left V 9 bases short and J 8 bases short, with 25 bases between. The CDR3 totals 15 residues. Germline lookup yields CDR1 MNHEY and CDR2 SVGAGI. The CDR3 region has the DNA TGTGCCAGTAGCCTCCAGAATGGGCGGAGTGTTACCCAGTACTTC. It encodes CASSLQNGRSVTQYF.

Comments on this clonotype: The CDR3 end shows no conserved phenylalanine or tryptophan, and so a read error is likely. The chain uses TRBV4-2 and TRBJ2-4; the D is unclear. Germline CDR1 is LGHNA and CDR2 is YNFKEQ. The CDR3 contains 19 residues. This CDR3 reads CASSQAQANGSLAENIQYY. The CDR3 bases are TGTGCCAGCAGCCAAGCGCAGGCTAACGGATCGTTAGCCGAAAACATTCAGTACTAC.

This chain connects TRBV20-1 to TRBJ2-1; 9 bases fit TRBD2. CDR1 and CDR2 from the germline V gene are DFQATT and SNEGSKA (reference sequence). This CDR3 has 18 amino acids. V lost 1 base, J lost 9 bases, and 19 bases stayed unmatched. CDR3 sequence reads: CSARGFELLAGVGSEQFF. CDR3 in DNA: TGCAGTGCTAGAGGGTTTGAGTTATTAGCGGGAGTTGGCAGTGAGCAGTTCTTC.

Regarding this clonotype: A read error may explain this, as a much larger clone is one base away. The V and J genes are TRBV7-9 and TRBJ2-4; 7 nucleotides line up with TRBD1. The CDR3 covers 13 residues. V was pared by 9 bases and J by 8 bases, with 10 bases of the junction left unmatched. Germline V CDR1 and CDR2: SEHNR, FQNEAQ (reference sequence). CDR3 amino acids: CARGQQGSDIQYF. CDR3 nucleotide sequence: TGTGCCAGGGGACAGCAGGGTAGCGACATTCAGTACTTC. Variable domain in full (rest from reference TRBV7-9 and TRBJ2-4): DTGVSQNPRHKITKRGQNVTFRCDPISEHNRLYWYRQTLGQGPEFLTYFQNEAQLEKSRLLSDRFSAERPKGSFSTLEIQRTEQGDSAMYLCARGQQGSDIQYFGAGTRLSVL.

The chain is built from TRBV29-1 and TRBJ1-1; D is uncertain. In germline, CDR1 is SQVTM, CDR2 ANQGSEA. V was clipped by 3 bases and J by 5 bases, with 7 bases between them. This CDR3 region has 11 residues. CDR3 bases: TGCAGCGTTGATCGGGGAACTGAAGCTTTCTTT. Translating gives CSVDRGTEAFF.

About this clonotype itself: The junction and the germline gene differ at one end; a read error may be behind it. The chain joins TRBV12-3 or TRBV12-4 to TRBJ2-1; TRBD2 aligns across 7 bases. The CDR3 loop spans 14 amino acids. CDR3 sequence reads: CASSSRLAYNEQSF. Written as DNA, the CDR3 is TGTGCCAGCAGTTCTAGACTAGCATACAATGAGCAATCCTTC.

Concerning this clonotype: One end of the junction does not line up with germline, which may come from a read error. V usage is TRBV9 and J usage is TRBJ2-5, with D possibly matching TRBD2 (6 bases). Germline lookup yields CDR1 SGDLS and CDR2 YYNGEE. There are 14 residues in the CDR3. The CDR3 DNA is TGTACCAGCAGCGTATGGAGGGGCGGGGAGACCCAGTACTTC. Translated: CTSSVWRGGETQYF.

This clonotype has only a few counts. One end of the junction varies from germline; a read error may be responsible. The chain is built from TRBV7-9 and TRBJ2-7; possible D gene TRBD1, 6 bases. CDR1 is SEHNR and CDR2 is FQNEAQ in the germline V gene (reference sequence). The CDR3 sequence is 12 residues long. The CDR3 DNA sequence: TGTGCCAGCAGCTCACAGGGCCACGAGCAGTATTTC. This sequence encodes CASSSQGHEQYF.

This clonotype occurred a few times. This chain links TRBV20-1 with TRBJ2-7, with D perhaps matching TRBD1 (6 bases). Trimming took 0 bases from V and 2 from J, leaving 14 bases between them. The CDR3 extends over 15 amino acids. Looked up from germline, CDR1 is DFQATT and CDR2 is SNEGSKA (reference sequence). The DNA for the CDR3 is TGCAGTGCTAGAGATCTGGGCAGGGGAGCCTACGAGCAGTACTTC. It specifies CSARDLGRGAYEQYF.

On this clonotype: With a much larger clone just one base away, this may be a read error. V is TRBV14 and J is TRBJ2-5; TRBD1 or TRBD2 may be the D gene (5 bases each). Per the germline V gene, CDR1 is SGHDN and CDR2 is FVKESK. Between the trimmed V and J ends, which lost 0 bases and 0 bases, there was a span of 20 bases. This CDR3 is 19 amino acids long. CDR3 loop: CASSQDSGPSQLHQETQYF. In DNA, the CDR3 is TGTGCCAGCAGCCAAGATTCGGGACCGAGTCAACTCCACCAAGAGACCCAGTACTTC. Supplemented by reference TRBV14 and TRBJ2-5, the full variable domain reads EAGVTQFPSHSVIEKGQTVTLRCDPISGHDNLYWYRRVMGKEIKFLLHFVKESKQDESGMPNNRFLAERTGGTYSTLKVQPAELEDSGVYFCASSQDSGPSQLHQETQYFGPGTRLLVL.